This record looks at one T cell receptor beta chain sequence and its context. The germline CDR1 and CDR2 sequences are SGDLS and YYNGEE. V lost 4 bases and J lost 3; bases outside the gene matches: 9. There are 17 residues in the CDR3. The data originate from a study of early stage breast cancer tumors. Background on the study: Most invasive tumors, about 70% of the 16, were ER+/PR+/HER2-.

The data were produced by immunoSEQ multiplex PCR, yet TCRdb's version contains in-frame clones alone and is incomplete. The sample carries 11,000 to 15,000 clones, approximately 84% recorded once. Sequenced input: normal breast tissue next to the tumor. The genes are TRBV9 and TRBJ2-7; TRBD2 matches at 14 bases. The source is a person aged 30 to 39 with breast cancer. For the CDR3, the DNA is TGTGCCAGCAGCTCTCCCCCGGGACTAGCGGGAGTCTACGAGCAGTACTTC. Protein sequence: CASSSPPGLAGVYEQYF.